The count of the clone carrying this T cell receptor beta chain is one. Using immunoSEQ multiplex PCR, the repertoire was profiled, and TCRdb retains in-frame clones only, with some absent. The data show around 70,000 clones, roughly nine tenths seen once. This entry is derived from a study of OX40 agonist ivuxolimab in advanced cancers. Study details: Six ivuxolimab dose levels, 0.01 to 10 mg/kg, were given intravenously every 2 weeks.

Germline V gene data show CDR1 as SGHVS and CDR2 as FNYEAQ. The ends lost 0 bases at V and 5 bases at J; junction bases unmatched: 2. The CDR3 loop spans 15 amino acids. On cycle 4 day 1 and cycle 7 day 1, as well as at baseline, blood was sampled. This sample comprised CD4+ or CD8+ T cells sorted from blood, obtained in a trial of the OX40 agonist ivuxolimab. This TCR came from an adult with an advanced solid tumor such as melanoma, head and neck, liver or kidney cancer. This chain joins TRBV7-6 and TRBJ2-5, with 11 bases identical to TRBD2. The CDR3: CASSLAGTSGETQYF. For the CDR3, the DNA is TGTGCCAGCAGCTTAGCGGGGACTAGCGGTGAGACCCAGTACTTC.